This T cell receptor (beta chain) was recovered during a study of cytomegalovirus exposure and HLA in healthy donors. General study findings and limits: Earlier analysis looked at TCR beta V segments, and most were productive about 90% or about 30% of the time. Later analysis demonstrated an association between a missense DCLRE1C variant and TCR beta V- and J-gene trimming. Immune exposure data for these donors was limited to CMV serostatus. Later, an analysis found that common viral pathogens appeared to be linked with several of the most significant clusters.

Trimming at V came to 6 bases and at J to 3 bases, leaving 7 bases not matched to a gene. The CDR3 sequence is 14 residues long. The germline V gene encodes CDR1 MNHNS and CDR2 SASEGT. PCR primers comprised 60 Vbeta and 13 Jbeta primers. TCRdb's copy holds only in-frame clones and misses some; the assay was immunoSEQ multiplex PCR. The sample has about 200,000 clones, around 77% seen once. A remark on this clone: Antigen: not known.

The chain combines TRBV6-1 with TRBJ1-2; TRBD1 aligns across 7 bases. The specimen was PBMCs. The clonotype comes from a young woman in good health and CMV-seronegative. The DNA for the CDR3 is TGTGCCAGCAGGATTAACAGGGGCGACTATGGCTACACCTTC. Amino acid sequence: CASRINRGDYGYTF.